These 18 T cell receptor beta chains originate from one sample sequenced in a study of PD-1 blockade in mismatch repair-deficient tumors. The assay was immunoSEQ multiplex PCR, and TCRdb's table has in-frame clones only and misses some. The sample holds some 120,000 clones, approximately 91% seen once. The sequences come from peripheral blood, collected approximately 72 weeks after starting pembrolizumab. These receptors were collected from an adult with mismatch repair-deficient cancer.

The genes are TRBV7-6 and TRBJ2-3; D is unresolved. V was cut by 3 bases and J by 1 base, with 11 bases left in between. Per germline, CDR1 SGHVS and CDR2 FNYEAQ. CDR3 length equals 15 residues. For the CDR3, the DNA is TGTGCCAGCAGCTTGTTCCAGCGAGGCACAGATACGCAGTATTTT. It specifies CASSLFQRGTDTQYF.

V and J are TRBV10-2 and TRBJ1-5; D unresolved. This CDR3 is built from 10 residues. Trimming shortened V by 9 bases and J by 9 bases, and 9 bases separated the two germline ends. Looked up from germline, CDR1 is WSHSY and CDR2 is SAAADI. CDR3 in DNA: TGCGCCAGGTCGGAGGGGCCCCAGCATTTT. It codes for CARSEGPQHF.

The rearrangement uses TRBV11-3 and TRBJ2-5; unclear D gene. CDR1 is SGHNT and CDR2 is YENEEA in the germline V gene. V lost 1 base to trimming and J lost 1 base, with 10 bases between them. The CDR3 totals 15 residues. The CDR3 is CASSLVGRSQETQYF. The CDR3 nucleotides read TGTGCCAGCAGCTTAGTCGGTCGCTCCCAAGAGACCCAGTACTTC.

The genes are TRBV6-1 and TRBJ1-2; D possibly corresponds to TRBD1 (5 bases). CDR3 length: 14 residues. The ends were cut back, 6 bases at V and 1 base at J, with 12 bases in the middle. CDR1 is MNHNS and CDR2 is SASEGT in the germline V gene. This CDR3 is CASRDGRVNYGYTF. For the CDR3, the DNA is TGTGCCAGCAGAGACGGCAGGGTTAACTATGGCTACACCTTC.

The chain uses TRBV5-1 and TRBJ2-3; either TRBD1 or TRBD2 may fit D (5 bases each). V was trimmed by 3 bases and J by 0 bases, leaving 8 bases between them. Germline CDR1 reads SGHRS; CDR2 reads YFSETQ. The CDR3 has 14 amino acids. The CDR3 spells CASSYWDSTDTQYF. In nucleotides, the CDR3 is TGCGCCAGCAGCTATTGGGACAGCACAGATACGCAGTATTTT.

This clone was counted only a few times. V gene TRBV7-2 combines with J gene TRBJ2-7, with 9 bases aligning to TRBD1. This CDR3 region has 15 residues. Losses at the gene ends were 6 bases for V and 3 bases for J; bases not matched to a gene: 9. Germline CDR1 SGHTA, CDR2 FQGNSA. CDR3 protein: CASSSPRTGVYEQYF. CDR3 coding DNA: TGTGCCAGCAGTTCTCCGCGGACAGGGGTCTACGAGCAGTACTTC. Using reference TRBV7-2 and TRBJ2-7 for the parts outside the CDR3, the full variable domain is GAGVSQSPSNKVTEKGKDVELRCDPISGHTALYWYRQSLGQGLEFLIYFQGNSAPDKSGLPSDRFSAERTGGSVSTLTIQRTQQEDSAVYLCASSSPRTGVYEQYFGPGTRLTVT.

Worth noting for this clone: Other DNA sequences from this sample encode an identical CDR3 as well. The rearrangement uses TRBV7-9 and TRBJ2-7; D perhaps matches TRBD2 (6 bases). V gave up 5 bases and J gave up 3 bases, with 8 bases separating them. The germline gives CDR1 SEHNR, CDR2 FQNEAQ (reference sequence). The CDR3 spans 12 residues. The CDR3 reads CASSLGSYEQYF. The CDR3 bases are TGTGCCAGCAGCCTCGGGAGCTACGAGCAGTACTTC.

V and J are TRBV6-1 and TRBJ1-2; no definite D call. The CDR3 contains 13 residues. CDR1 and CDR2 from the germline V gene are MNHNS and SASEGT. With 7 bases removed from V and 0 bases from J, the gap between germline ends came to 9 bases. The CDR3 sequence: CASTLAANYGYTF. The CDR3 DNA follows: TGTGCCAGCACCCTGGCTGCTAACTATGGCTACACCTTC.

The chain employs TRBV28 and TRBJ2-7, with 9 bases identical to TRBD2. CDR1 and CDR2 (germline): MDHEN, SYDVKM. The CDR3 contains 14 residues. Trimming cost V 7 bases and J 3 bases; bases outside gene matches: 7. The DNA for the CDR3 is TGTGCCAGCACTGAGGTAGCGGGGGTCTACGAGCAGTACTTC. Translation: CASTEVAGVYEQYF.

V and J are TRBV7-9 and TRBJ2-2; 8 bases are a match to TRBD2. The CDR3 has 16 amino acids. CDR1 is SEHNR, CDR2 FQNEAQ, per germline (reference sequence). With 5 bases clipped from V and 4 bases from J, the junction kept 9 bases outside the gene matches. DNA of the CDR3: TGTGCCAGCAGCCACAACTCAGCGGGAGCCACCGGGGAGCTGTTTTTT. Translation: CASSHNSAGATGELFF.

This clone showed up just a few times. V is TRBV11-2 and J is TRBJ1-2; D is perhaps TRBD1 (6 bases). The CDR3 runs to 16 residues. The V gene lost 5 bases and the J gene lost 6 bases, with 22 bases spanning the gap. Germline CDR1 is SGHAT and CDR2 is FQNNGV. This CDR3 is CASSPDPTGLGNGYTF. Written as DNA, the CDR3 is TGTGCCAGCAGCCCCGACCCGACAGGATTGGGGAATGGCTACACCTTC.

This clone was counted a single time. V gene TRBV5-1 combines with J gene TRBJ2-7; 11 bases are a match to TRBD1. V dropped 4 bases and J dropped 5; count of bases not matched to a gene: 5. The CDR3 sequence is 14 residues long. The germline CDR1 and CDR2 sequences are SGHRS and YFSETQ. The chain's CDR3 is CASSRGTGGHEQYF. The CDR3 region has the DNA TGCGCCAGCAGCCGAGGGACAGGGGGGCACGAGCAGTACTTC.

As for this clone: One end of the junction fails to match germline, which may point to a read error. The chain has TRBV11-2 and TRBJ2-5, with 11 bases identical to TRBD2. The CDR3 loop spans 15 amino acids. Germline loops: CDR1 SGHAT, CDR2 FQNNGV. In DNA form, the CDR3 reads TGTGCCAGCAACTTAGCGGGAGGGCCGGAGGAGACCCAGTACTTC. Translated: CASNLAGGPEETQYF. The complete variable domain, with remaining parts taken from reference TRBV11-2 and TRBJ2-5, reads EAGVAQSPRYKIIEKRQSVAFWCNPISGHATLYWYQQILGQGPKLLIQFQNNGVVDDSQLPKDRFSAERLKGVDSTLKIQPAKLEDSAVYLCASNLAGGPEETQYFGPGTRLLVL.

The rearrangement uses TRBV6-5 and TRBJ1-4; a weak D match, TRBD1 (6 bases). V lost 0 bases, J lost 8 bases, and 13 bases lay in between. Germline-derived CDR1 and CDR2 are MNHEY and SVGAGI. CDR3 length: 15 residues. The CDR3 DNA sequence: TGTGCCAGCAGTTACTCGAGGGGGGGAACCGAAAAACTGTTTTTT. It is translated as CASSYSRGGTEKLFF.

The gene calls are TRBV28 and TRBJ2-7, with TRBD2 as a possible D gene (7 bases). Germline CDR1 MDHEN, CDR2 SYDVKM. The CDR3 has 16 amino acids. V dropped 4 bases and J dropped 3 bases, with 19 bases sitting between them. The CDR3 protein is CASSSTGAGEGYEQYF. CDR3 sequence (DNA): TGTGCCAGCAGTTCTACCGGGGCAGGGGAGGGCTACGAGCAGTACTTC.

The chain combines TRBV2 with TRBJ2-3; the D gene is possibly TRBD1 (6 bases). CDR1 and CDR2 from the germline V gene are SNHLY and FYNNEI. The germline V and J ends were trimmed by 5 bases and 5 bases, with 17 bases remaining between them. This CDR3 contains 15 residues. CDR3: CASSNTLWGQDTQYF. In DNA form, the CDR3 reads TGTGCCAGCAGTAATACACTCTGGGGGCAAGATACGCAGTATTTT.

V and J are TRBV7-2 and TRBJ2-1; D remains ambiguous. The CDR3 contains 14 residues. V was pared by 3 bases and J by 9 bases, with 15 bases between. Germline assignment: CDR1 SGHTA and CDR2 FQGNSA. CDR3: CASSFFAEFREQFF. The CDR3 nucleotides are TGTGCCAGCAGCTTCTTCGCGGAGTTCCGTGAGCAGTTCTTC.

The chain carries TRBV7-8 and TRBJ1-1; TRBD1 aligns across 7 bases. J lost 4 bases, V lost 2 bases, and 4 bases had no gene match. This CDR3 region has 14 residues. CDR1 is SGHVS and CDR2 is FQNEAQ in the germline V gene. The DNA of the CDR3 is TGTGCCAGCAGCTTAACAGGGGTGAGCACTGAAGCTTTCTTT. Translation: CASSLTGVSTEAFF.